This TCR beta chain was identified in a study of T cell repertoires in cytomegalovirus infection. Study in general: Evidence of both CMV infection and a matching HLA type came from public TCR beta signatures.

V was trimmed by 5 bases and J by 10 bases, leaving 9 bases between them. The CDR3 contains 12 residues. Germline V CDR1 and CDR2: LNHDA, SQIVND (reference sequence). TCRdb re-analysed the reads in MiXCR, keeping a single row per CDR3 protein. The sample has some 800,000 distinct CDR3 sequences; around 29% are singletons. The sample holds a few counts of this clonotype. Its antigen is as yet unknown. Points from the study as a whole: Identification of carriers of CMV plus the relevant HLA was performed using cumulative public TCR beta family frequency. It was HLA-C-restricted CMV-specific TCR beta clonotypes that dominated the response ex vivo.

Sequencing was performed on cultured CD8+ T cells from PBMCs, taken from culture after CMV antigen stimulation. The origin of this receptor is a human donor in good health (CMV status not recorded). Some clones in this sample may be carry-over from other donors' samples. This chain joins TRBV19 and TRBJ1-6; D ambiguous. DNA for the CDR3: TGTGCCAGTAGTGAGAGCGGCTCACCCCTCCACTTT. Translation: CASSESGSPLHF.